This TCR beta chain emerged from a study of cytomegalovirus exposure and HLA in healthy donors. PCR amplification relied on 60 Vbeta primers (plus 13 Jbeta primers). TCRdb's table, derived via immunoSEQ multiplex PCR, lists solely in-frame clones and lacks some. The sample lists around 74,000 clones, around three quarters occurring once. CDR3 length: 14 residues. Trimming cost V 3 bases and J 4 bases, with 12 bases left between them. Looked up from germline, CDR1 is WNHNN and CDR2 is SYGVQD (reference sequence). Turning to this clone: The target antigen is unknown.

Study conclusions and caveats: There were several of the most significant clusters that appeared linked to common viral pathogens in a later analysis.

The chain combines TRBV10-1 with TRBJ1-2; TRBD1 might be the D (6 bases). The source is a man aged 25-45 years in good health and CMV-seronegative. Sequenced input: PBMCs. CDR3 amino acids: CASSDSRGGYGYTF. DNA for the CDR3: TGCGCCAGCAGTGACAGCAGGGGCGGCTATGGCTACACCTTC.